These 17 T cell receptor beta chains were sequenced from one sample in a study of CD8 T cells in ankylosing spondylitis. In TCRdb, the 5' RACE reads were re-called with MiXCR into one record per CDR3 protein. The repertoire has about 90,000 distinct CDR3 sequences, roughly 27% of them found once; the top ten carry 45% to 65%. Sequencing was performed on blood, either unsorted or a sorted T cell fraction (not recorded which). The receptor source for this set is a male donor with ankylosing spondylitis or in good health (not recorded which).

This clonotype was counted only a few times. This CDR3 is CASSFTNTNYGYTF. In nucleotides, the CDR3 is TGCGCCAGCAGCTTCACAAATACTAACTATGGCTACACCTTC. The rearrangement links TRBV5-1 to TRBJ1-2; no firm D call. This CDR3 has 14 residues. Germline CDR1 SGHRS, CDR2 YFSETQ. V was trimmed by 2 bases and J by 0 bases, leaving 8 bases between them.

This sequence joins TRBV7-8 and TRBJ2-3; the match to TRBD2 covers 9 bases. This CDR3 is 15 amino acids long. V shed 6 bases, J shed 2 bases, and the junction held 6 bases outside the gene matches. Germline V gene lookup returns CDR1 SGHVS and CDR2 FQNEAQ. The CDR3 coding sequence is TGTGCCAGCAGTTTCCCTAGCGGGGTCACAGATACGCAGTATTTT. Its protein is CASSFPSGVTDTQYF.

The rearrangement links TRBV20-1 to TRBJ2-3, with TRBD2 matching 7 bases. The V segment lost 3 bases and the J segment 2 bases; nucleotides outside the gene matches: 8. Germline CDR1 DFQATT, CDR2 SNEGSKA (reference sequence). CDR3 length equals 15 residues. The CDR3 region is CSASPGGGVTDTQYF. The CDR3 DNA follows: TGCAGTGCTAGCCCTGGGGGGGGAGTCACAGATACGCAGTATTTT.

This clonotype was detected only a few times. The J gene is TRBJ1-5, the V gene TRBV19; TRBD1 matches at 7 bases. V lost 5 bases and J lost 4; bases outside the gene matches: 8. CDR3 size: 15 residues. CDR1 and CDR2 (germline): LNHDA, SQIVND (reference sequence). For the CDR3, the DNA is TGTGCCAGTAGTCTTACCGGGACAGATAATCAGCCCCAGCATTTT. This gives the protein CASSLTGTDNQPQHF.

The chain couples TRBV12-3 or TRBV12-4 to TRBJ2-5, with 10 bases matching TRBD1. The CDR3 has 15 residues. Trimming at V came to 5 bases and at J to 2 bases, leaving 5 bases not matched to a gene. The CDR3 loop is CASSLGQGVQETQYF. Written as DNA, the CDR3 is TGTGCCAGCAGTCTCGGACAGGGGGTTCAAGAGACCCAGTACTTC.

The V and J genes are TRBV7-9 and TRBJ1-2; perhaps TRBD1 as D (6 bases). Trimming pared 5 bases from V and 0 bases from J, leaving 16 bases between. Germline assignment: CDR1 SEHNR and CDR2 FQNEAQ (reference sequence). The CDR3 length is 16 residues. For the CDR3, the DNA is TGTGCCAGCAGCAGGGGGAACAGAATCGCTAACTATGGCTACACCTTC. Residues: CASSRGNRIANYGYTF.

This clonotype was counted between two and nine times. The rearrangement uses TRBV29-1 and TRBJ2-1; 15 positions match TRBD2. Per germline, CDR1 SQVTM and CDR2 ANQGSEA. The CDR3 consists of 14 residues. Germline trimming cut 4 bases from V and 10 bases from J; bases unmatched to any gene: 5. CDR3 sequence: CSVAPGLAGGEQFF. Written as DNA, the CDR3 is TGCAGCGTTGCGCCGGGACTAGCGGGAGGAGAGCAGTTCTTC.

This clonotype was observed a handful of times. The CDR3 here is CASSTTFSYEQYF. The CDR3 DNA reads TGCGCCAGCAGCACCACCTTCTCCTACGAGCAGTACTTC. The genes are TRBV5-1 and TRBJ2-7; no firm D call. CDR1 SGHRS and CDR2 YFSETQ come from the germline V gene. The CDR3 is made up of 13 amino acids. Trimming removed 4 bases at V and 0 bases at J, with 8 bases between.

The chain joins TRBV20-1 to TRBJ2-5; no reliable D call. Trimming removed 0 bases from V and 5 bases from J, with 4 bases in between. Germline V gene lookup returns CDR1 DFQATT and CDR2 SNEGSKA (reference sequence). This CDR3 is built from 11 residues. CDR3 sequence (DNA): TGCAGTGCTAGAGATCATGAGACCCAGTACTTC. Translating gives CSARDHETQYF.

This clonotype was detected a few times. The chain links TRBV28 to TRBJ2-3, with TRBD2 identical over 7 bases. The CDR3 runs to 18 residues. V lost 8 bases, J lost 0 bases, and 17 bases stayed unmatched. Germline V gene sequence: CDR1 MDHEN, CDR2 SYDVKM. The CDR3 here is CASRVFGGGGTSTDTQYF. The CDR3 region has the DNA TGTGCCAGCCGGGTGTTCGGCGGGGGAGGTACTAGCACAGATACGCAGTATTTT.

V usage is TRBV19 and J usage is TRBJ1-1; 8 bases are a match to TRBD1. The length of the CDR3 is 14 residues. Trimming at V came to 5 bases and at J to 3 bases, leaving 5 bases not matched to a gene. CDR1 is LNHDA, CDR2 SQIVND, per germline (reference sequence). The CDR3 sequence is CASSPQGVDTEAFF. Written as DNA, the CDR3 is TGTGCCAGTAGTCCACAGGGGGTCGACACTGAAGCTTTCTTT.

The chain couples TRBV20-1 to TRBJ1-3; the D gene is possibly TRBD1 (5 bases). The V end lost 6 bases, the J end lost 0 bases, and 12 bases lay between the germline ends. Germline CDR1 reads DFQATT; CDR2 reads SNEGSKA (reference sequence). The CDR3 spans 14 residues. The CDR3 spells CSAVYGTSGNTIYF. Written as DNA, the CDR3 is TGCAGTGCCGTTTATGGGACCTCTGGAAACACCATATATTTT.

The V gene is TRBV4-1, the J gene TRBJ1-5; 7 positions match TRBD1. V was pared by 1 base and J by 5 bases, with 20 bases of the junction left unmatched. The germline CDR1 and CDR2 sequences are MGHRA and YSYEKL. The CDR3 is 20 residues long. CDR3 region: CASSQGWARMTGRYYQPQHF. The DNA of the CDR3 is TGCGCCAGCAGCCAAGGTTGGGCGCGAATGACAGGGAGGTACTATCAGCCCCAGCATTTT.

This clonotype was seen more than once but under ten times. V and J are TRBV5-1 and TRBJ1-2; 7 bases are shared with TRBD1. V lost 5 bases, J lost 1 base, and 2 bases stayed unmatched. The V gene's germline CDR1 is SGHRS and CDR2 YFSETQ. This CDR3 region has 13 residues. This CDR3 reads CASRPGGNYGYTF. CDR3 nucleotides: TGCGCCAGCAGACCAGGGGGTAACTATGGCTACACCTTC.

The chain recombines TRBV20-1 with TRBJ2-5; possibly TRBD1 or TRBD2 for D (5 bases each). This CDR3 has 13 residues. The V gene lost 3 bases and the J gene lost 3 bases, with 11 bases spanning the gap. Germline V gives CDR1 DFQATT, CDR2 SNEGSKA (reference sequence). This CDR3 reads CSASSGTKETQYF. The DNA for the CDR3 is TGCAGTGCTAGCTCCGGGACCAAAGAGACCCAGTACTTC.

The chain combines TRBV2 with TRBJ1-2; no definite D call. Trimming left V 7 bases short and J 2 bases short, with 17 bases between. Germline CDR1 SNHLY, CDR2 FYNNEI. There are 15 residues in the CDR3. For the CDR3, the DNA is TGTGCCAGCATGGATCAGTGGGGTTCCAACTATGGCTACACCTTC. The encoded protein is CASMDQWGSNYGYTF.

This clonotype was counted a few times. V gene TRBV10-3 combines with J gene TRBJ2-5; the D gene could be TRBD1 or TRBD2 (5 bases each). The germline CDR1 and CDR2 sequences are ENHRY and SYGVKD. V lost 10 bases and J lost 5, with 11 bases in between. The length of the CDR3 is 11 residues. This CDR3 is CATRGEETQYF. DNA of the CDR3: TGTGCCACCCGGGGCGAGGAGACCCAGTACTTC.